These 16 T cell receptor beta chains share one sample of origin, sequenced in a study of T cells in Graves' hyperthyroidism and ophthalmopathy. There were TCR beta CDR3 regions amplified from RNA transcripts. First-round RT-PCR with HTBI primers amplified the TCR CDR3 region. TCRdb re-called the multiplex PCR reads through MiXCR, storing one row per CDR3 protein. The top ten clones hold around 17% of a sample with about 500,000 distinct CDR3 sequences, 17% of them seen once. Sequencing was performed on blood. These receptors originate from a woman aged 18-35 years with Graves' ophthalmopathy.

This clonotype was counted many times. The chain couples TRBV5-1 to TRBJ1-1, with 9 bases fitting TRBD1. Germline CDR1 reads SGHRS; CDR2 reads YFSETQ. Germline trimming cut 4 bases from V and 3 bases from J; bases unmatched to any gene: 13. The CDR3 consists of 17 residues. CDR3 sequence: CASSPPGQGTRDTEAFF. For the CDR3, the DNA is TGCGCCAGCAGCCCGCCGGGACAGGGTACAAGGGACACTGAAGCTTTCTTT.

The chain has TRBV30 and TRBJ1-1; a possible D gene is TRBD1 (5 bases). This CDR3 has 13 amino acids. V gave up 2 bases and J gave up 12 bases, with 19 bases separating them. The germline CDR1 and CDR2 sequences are GTSNPN and SVGIG (reference sequence). The CDR3 DNA reads as TGTGCCTGGAGTCCGCAAAACGGACACCATCCTTTCTTT. Translating gives CAWSPQNGHHPFF.

The chain uses TRBV6-1 and TRBJ1-1; tentatively, D is TRBD1 (5 bases). The length of the CDR3 is 14 residues. Germline V gives CDR1 MNHNS, CDR2 SASEGT. Trimming pared 7 bases from V and 0 bases from J, leaving 12 bases between. The CDR3 DNA is TGTGCCAGCAATAAGGGGCGGCTGAACACTGAAGCTTTCTTT. This gives the protein CASNKGRLNTEAFF.

This rearrangement joins TRBV27 to TRBJ2-2, with D tentatively TRBD2 (6 bases). The CDR3 is 14 residues long. Germline CDR1 is MNHEY and CDR2 is SMNVEV (reference sequence). Trimming removed 8 bases from V and 4 bases from J, with 14 bases in between. CDR3: CASPREGGTGELFF. The CDR3 region has the DNA TGTGCCAGCCCCCGTGAGGGAGGCACCGGGGAGCTGTTTTTT.

The gene calls are TRBV20-1 and TRBJ1-1, with D hard to call. The V gene's germline CDR1 is DFQATT and CDR2 SNEGSKA (reference sequence). The CDR3 runs to 16 residues. V was pared by 1 base and J by 0 bases, with 15 bases between. CDR3 in DNA: TGCAGTGCTAGAGTCGACCGGGTGGCCCTGAACACTGAAGCTTTCTTT. It codes for CSARVDRVALNTEAFF.

This clonotype was seen more than once but under ten times. V is TRBV19 and J is TRBJ1-1, with D tentatively TRBD1 (5 bases). CDR1 LNHDA and CDR2 SQIVND come from the germline V gene (reference sequence). The CDR3 length is 14 residues. With 7 bases removed from V and 11 bases from J, the gap between germline ends came to 23 bases. The CDR3 DNA reads TGTGCCAGTACTCACACCGGTCCCGCCGAGGGGGCTTTCTTT. Translation: CASTHTGPAEGAFF.

This clonotype was found many times. The V gene is TRBV28, the J gene TRBJ1-1, with 7 positions matching TRBD1. The CDR3 covers 15 residues. Trimming at V came to 3 bases and at J to 4 bases, leaving 8 bases not matched to a gene. Germline V lookup: CDR1 MDHEN, CDR2 SYDVKM. The CDR3 reads CASSFPQGGGTEAFF. The CDR3 bases are TGTGCCAGCAGTTTCCCTCAGGGGGGAGGCACTGAAGCTTTCTTT.

This clonotype was seen ten or more times. V usage is TRBV12-3 or TRBV12-4 and J usage is TRBJ2-1; D uncertain. CDR3 length equals 15 residues. V was clipped by 3 bases and J by 0 bases, with 9 bases between them. CDR3 protein: CASSFGVGSYNEQFF. CDR3 nucleotide sequence: TGTGCCAGCAGTTTTGGGGTGGGCTCCTACAATGAGCAGTTCTTC.

The chain combines TRBV12-5 with TRBJ1-2, with 7 positions matching TRBD1. Germline V lookup: CDR1 LGHNT, CDR2 FRNRAP. V shed 3 bases and J 4 bases; nucleotides not matched to a gene: 2. This CDR3 region has 13 residues. The CDR3 DNA is TGTGCTAGTGGTTTCGCAGGGGGCTATGGCTACACCTTC. Its translation: CASGFAGGYGYTF.

This clonotype occurred many times. The J gene is TRBJ2-3, the V gene TRBV7-3; tentatively, D is TRBD2 (7 bases). V lost 1 base to trimming and J lost 4 bases, with 9 bases between them. The germline CDR1 and CDR2 sequences are SGHTA and FQGTGA. The CDR3 spans 14 residues. Here the CDR3 reads CASSLKGGADTQYF. Written as DNA, the CDR3 is TGTGCCAGCAGCTTAAAGGGGGGGGCAGATACGCAGTATTTT.

This clonotype was observed many times. The J gene is TRBJ2-3, the V gene TRBV24-1, with TRBD2 matching over 8 bases. The ends lost 4 bases at V and 6 bases at J; junction bases unmatched: 11. The germline gives CDR1 KGHDR, CDR2 SFDVKD. CDR3 length equals 16 residues. The CDR3 is CATSDVGAGLGDTQYF. The CDR3 bases are TGTGCCACCAGTGACGTGGGTGCGGGACTAGGGGATACGCAGTATTTT.

The table lists this clonotype with many counts. The chain uses TRBV11-1 and TRBJ1-2; TRBD1 might be the D (5 bases). Germline CDR1 is SGHAT and CDR2 is FQDESV (reference sequence). Deletions cut 2 bases from V and 6 bases from J, with 13 bases between. The CDR3 is made up of 14 amino acids. As DNA, the CDR3 is TGTGCCAGCAGCTTATCCCCCCGGGGGGATGGCTACACCTTC. Its translation: CASSLSPRGDGYTF.

This clonotype was counted between two and nine times. This rearrangement joins TRBV5-8 to TRBJ1-6; D not resolved. Trimming took 3 bases from V and 7 from J, leaving 11 bases between them. Germline V gene lookup returns CDR1 SGHTS and CDR2 YDEGEE. The CDR3 spans 14 residues. The CDR3, as DNA: TGTGCCAGCAGCTCAGGAAGTCACAATTCACCCCTCCACTTT. Translation: CASSSGSHNSPLHF.

This clonotype was counted ten times or more. The chain uses TRBV28 and TRBJ1-1; D ambiguous. The CDR3 sequence is 15 residues long. Germline V gene sequence: CDR1 MDHEN, CDR2 SYDVKM. Trimming stripped 2 bases from V and 6 bases from J, with 16 bases between. Here the CDR3 reads CASSLASRRAAEAFF. The CDR3 bases are TGTGCCAGCAGTTTAGCGAGTAGGCGGGCAGCTGAAGCTTTCTTT.

This clonotype showed up many times. The V and J genes are TRBV6-1 and TRBJ2-7; perhaps TRBD2 as D (6 bases). V gave up 5 bases and J gave up 1 base, with 15 bases separating them. Germline V CDR1 and CDR2: MNHNS, SASEGT. The CDR3 loop spans 15 amino acids. This chain's CDR3 is CASSPLAGSSYEQYF. CDR3 in DNA: TGTGCCAGCAGTCCCTTGGCCGGGAGTTCCTACGAGCAGTACTTC.

This chain connects TRBV12-3 or TRBV12-4 to TRBJ1-2; D is undetermined. The CDR3 loop spans 14 amino acids. Trimming removed 6 bases at V and 5 bases at J, with 16 bases between. The CDR3 DNA reads TGTGCCAGCAGCCCACGTCTAGAGATTTATGGCTACACCTTC. Translated: CASSPRLEIYGYTF.